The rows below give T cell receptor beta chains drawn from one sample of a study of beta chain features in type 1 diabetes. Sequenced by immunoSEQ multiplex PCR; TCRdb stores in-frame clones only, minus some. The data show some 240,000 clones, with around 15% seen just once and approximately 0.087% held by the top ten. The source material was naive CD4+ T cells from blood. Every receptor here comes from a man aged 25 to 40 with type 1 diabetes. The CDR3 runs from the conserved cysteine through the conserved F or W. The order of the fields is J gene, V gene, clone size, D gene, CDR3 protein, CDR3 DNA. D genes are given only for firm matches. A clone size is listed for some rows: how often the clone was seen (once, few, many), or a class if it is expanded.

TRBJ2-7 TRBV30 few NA CAWNPQAAYEQYF TGTGCCTGGAACCCCCAGGCGGCTTACGAGCAGTACTTC
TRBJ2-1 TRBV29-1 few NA CSVGFRGYNEQFF TGCAGCGTTGGGTTTAGGGGTTACAATGAGCAGTTCTTC
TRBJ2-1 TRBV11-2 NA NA CASSQGISDYNEQFF TGTGCCAGCAGCCAAGGCATTAGCGACTACAATGAGCAGTTCTTC
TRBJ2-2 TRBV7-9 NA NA CASSLVKGSGELFF TGTGCCAGCAGCTTAGTGAAGGGTTCCGGGGAGCTGTTTTTT
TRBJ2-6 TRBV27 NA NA CASSLQGSGANVLTF TGTGCCAGCAGTTTACAGGGGTCTGGGGCCAACGTCCTGACTTTC
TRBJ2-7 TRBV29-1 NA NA CSAGDGYEQYF TGCAGCGCCGGGGACGGCTACGAGCAGTACTTC
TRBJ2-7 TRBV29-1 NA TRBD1 CSATGQGSYEQYF TGCAGCGCCACCGGACAGGGATCCTACGAGCAGTACTTC
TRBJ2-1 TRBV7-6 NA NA CASSFNTGENNEQFF TGTGCCAGCAGCTTCAATACGGGCGAAAACAATGAGCAGTTCTTC
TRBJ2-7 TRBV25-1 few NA CASSESQQRYEQYF TGTGCCAGCAGTGAAAGTCAGCAGAGATACGAGCAGTACTTC
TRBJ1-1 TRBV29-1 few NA CSVHEQGTEAFF TGCAGCGTTCACGAGCAGGGAACTGAAGCTTTCTTT
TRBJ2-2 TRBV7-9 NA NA CASSSGLTNTGELFF TGTGCCAGCAGCTCCGGTCTGACGAACACCGGGGAGCTGTTTTTT
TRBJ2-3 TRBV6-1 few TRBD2 CASSELAGGRDTQYF TGTGCCAGCAGTGAACTAGCGGGAGGGAGAGATACGCAGTATTTT
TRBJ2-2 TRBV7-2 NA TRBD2 CASSPPGGRTTGELFF TGTGCCAGCAGCCCACCCGGGGGGAGGACAACCGGGGAGCTGTTTTTT
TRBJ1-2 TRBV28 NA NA CASTVAAGREEDGYTF TGTGCCAGCACCGTAGCAGCAGGGAGGGAAGAGGATGGCTACACCTTC
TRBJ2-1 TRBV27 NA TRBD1 CASSFRDRPHFEQFF TGTGCCAGCAGTTTCCGGGACAGGCCTCACTTTGAGCAGTTCTTC
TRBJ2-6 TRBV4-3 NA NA CASSQHRPQVLTF TGCGCCAGCAGCCAACACAGGCCTCAAGTCCTGACTTTC
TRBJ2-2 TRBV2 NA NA CASSAFDVNTGELFF TGTGCCAGCAGTGCGTTCGACGTGAACACCGGGGAGCTGTTTTTT
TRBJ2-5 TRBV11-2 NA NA CASSWTQETQYF TGTGCCAGCAGCTGGACTCAGGAGACCCAGTACTTC
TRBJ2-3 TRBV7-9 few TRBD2 CAIPWEGPDTQYF TGTGCCATTCCCTGGGAGGGCCCAGATACGCAGTATTTT
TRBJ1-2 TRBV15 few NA CATSGGLYGYTF TGTGCCACCAGCGGGGGCCTCTATGGCTACACCTTC
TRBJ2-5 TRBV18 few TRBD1 CASSTGVHETQYF TGTGCCAGCTCTACAGGGGTTCACGAGACCCAGTACTTC
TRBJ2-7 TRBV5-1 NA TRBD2 CASSLVGDYSYEQYF TGCGCCAGCAGCTTGGTTGGGGACTACTCCTACGAGCAGTACTTC
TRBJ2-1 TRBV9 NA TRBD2 CASSLGLAGAMSSNKQFF TGTGCCAGCAGCCTTGGACTAGCGGGAGCGATGTCCTCCAACAAGCAGTTCTTC
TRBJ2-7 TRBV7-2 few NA CASSARRGDVGEQYF TGTGCCAGCAGCGCGAGGCGAGGGGATGTGGGCGAGCAGTACTTC
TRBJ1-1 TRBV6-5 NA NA CASSLGTEAFF TGTGCCAGCAGTCTGGGCACTGAAGCTTTCTTT
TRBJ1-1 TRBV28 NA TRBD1 CASSSGQGYTEAFF TGTGCCAGCAGTTCGGGACAGGGGTACACTGAAGCTTTCTTT
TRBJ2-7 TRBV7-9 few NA CASSSPRSAASSYEQYF TGTGCCAGCAGCTCCCCCCGTTCAGCAGCGAGCTCCTACGAGCAGTACTTC
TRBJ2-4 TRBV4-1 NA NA CASSPPGRGLQYF TGCGCCAGCAGCCCCCCGGGGCGTGGTCTTCAGTACTTC
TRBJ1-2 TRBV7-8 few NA CASSLDRGEGGYTF TGTGCCAGCAGCTTAGATCGCGGGGAAGGAGGCTACACCTTC
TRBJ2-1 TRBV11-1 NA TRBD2 CASSLGLAAYNEQFF TGTGCCAGCAGCTTAGGGCTAGCGGCCTACAATGAGCAGTTCTTC
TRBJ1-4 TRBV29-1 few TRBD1 CSVSGTDFEKLFF TGCAGCGTTTCCGGGACAGATTTTGAAAAACTGTTTTTT
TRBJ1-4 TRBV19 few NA CASSAKVEKLFF TGTGCCAGTAGTGCGAAGGTAGAAAAACTGTTTTTT
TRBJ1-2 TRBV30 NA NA CAWSANYGYTF TGTGCCTGGAGTGCAAACTATGGCTACACCTTC
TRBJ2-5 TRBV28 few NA CASRQAGETQYF TGTGCCAGCAGACAAGCGGGAGAGACCCAGTACTTC
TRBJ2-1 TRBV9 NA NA CASSVSTSRGDEQFF TGTGCCAGCAGCGTTTCGACTAGCAGGGGAGATGAGCAGTTCTTC
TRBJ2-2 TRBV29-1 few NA CSVVGLVNTGELFF TGCAGCGTTGTGGGACTTGTTAACACCGGGGAGCTGTTTTTT
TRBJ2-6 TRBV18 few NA CASSLDEANVLTF TGTGCCAGCTCACTGGACGAGGCCAACGTCCTGACTTTC
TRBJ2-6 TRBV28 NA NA CASSRPRGISGANVLTF TGTGCCAGCAGTCGTCCAAGGGGTATCTCTGGGGCCAACGTCCTGACTTTC
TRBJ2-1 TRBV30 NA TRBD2 CAWSIWRTSGTAYNEQFF TGTGCCTGGAGTATCTGGAGGACTAGCGGCACAGCCTACAATGAGCAGTTCTTC
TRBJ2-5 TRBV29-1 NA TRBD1 CSVSRGRGETQYF TGCAGCGTCTCCAGGGGGCGCGGGGAGACCCAGTACTTC
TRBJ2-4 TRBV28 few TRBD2 CASSFSFAGGQNIQYF TGTGCCAGCAGTTTTAGTTTTGCGGGGGGGCAAAACATTCAGTACTTC